This T cell receptor (beta chain) is from a study of shared clonotypes between healthy human individuals (dated by TCRdb to the early 2020s). With regard to the full study: The cohort included three men and two women between 18 and 49 years of age. Blood TCR repertoires of five healthy adults were deeply sequenced to estimate repertoire size and the extent of clonotype sharing between individuals. Between about 0.9 and 9 billion PBMCs per donor were obtained by leukapheresis. Different laboratories and diverse techniques were used to prepare libraries and sequence TCR repertoires, to increase sequencing depth and limit assay-specific biases. For each donor, three plates each were used for CD4 naive and CD4 memory, two plates were used for CD8 naive, and one plate was used for CD8 memory. General conclusions and limits of the study: Even with the large sequencing depth, rarefaction of the sorted-subset datasets indicated that sequencing was incomplete. The small number of donors limited the genetic and exposure-history diversity represented. Pairwise subsampling led to the expectation that sequencing depth would affect the degree of clonotype sharing among donors. Clonotypes shared by all four sorted-subset donors showed higher generation probabilities than non-shared clonotypes. Sampling was restricted to blood, and TCR repertoires in tissues likely differ from the TCR repertoires found in blood. Naive subsets generally had larger estimated clonotype richness than memory subsets. Sharing across a few donors was observed for about 5% of naive CD4, over 3% of naive CD8, 2% to 2.5% of memory CD4, and roughly 0.4% of memory CD8 clonotypes.

Donors were healthy HIV-negative adults with no recently reported acute infections or vaccinations. Every donor was a Caucasian adult living in Nashville, Tennessee, USA. Magnetic negative selection was used to enrich CD4+ T cells, after which naive cells were positively selected on CD45RA and the negative fraction became the memory subset. Blood was obtained by leukapheresis, after which PBMCs were separated by Ficoll-Histopaque density gradient centrifugation and cryopreserved in liquid nitrogen vapor phase. Analytical flow cytometry was used to check the purity and quantity of every magnetically sorted T cell population. Genomic DNA was isolated from each sorted fraction and quantified by UV absorbance on a Nanodrop 2000c. Using the deep immunoSEQ assay, TCR CDR3 regions were amplified from genomic DNA by multiplex PCR. Extracted genomic DNA from each cell subset was spread evenly across all wells of several immunoSEQ 96-well plates, with each plate serving as a replicate. Each replicate PCR for sorted subsets received roughly 200 ng genomic DNA, equal to around 32,000 T cell genomes. Purified libraries were measured with a Qubit 3.0 fluorometer, size-checked on a Bioanalyzer 2100, and measured again with the KAPA Library Quantification kit. Every immunoSEQ 96-well plate was sequenced on a dedicated single-read 150-cycle Illumina NextSeq 550 flow cell. In the paper's pipeline: The immunoSEQ output contained only junctional sequences without quality scores, so filtering could not match that applied to full-length reads. Sequences were annotated with PyIR, a Python wrapper for IgBLAST v1.9, and V/J genes and CDR3 were assigned using IMGT germline references. Reads were filtered out if the reads had weak V/J assignments (E-value above 1e-6), no CDR3, stop codons, out-of-frame junctions, or ambiguous translated residues. V3J clonotypes were defined as sequences sharing an identical inferred V gene, J gene, and CDR3 amino acid sequence. Percentage overlap between repertoires was calculated by dividing the number of shared unique clonotypes by the size of the smaller repertoire. Richness of each repertoire was evaluated using RTK rarefaction, the Chao1 estimator, and Recon v2.1 estimates of unobserved clonotypes. Generation probabilities were computed with OLGA for all TCRbeta clonotypes obtained by the gDNA method from four donors. In TCRdb, the immuneACCESS table is reduced to in-frame sequences with V and J assigned. These tables do not hold every clone; where another copy was compared, an unresolved V gene accounts for under half, and the others remain unexplained. V and J calls and clone size are copied from that table; D and trimming were computed from the DNA. For this sample there are 2 million to 2.5 million clones; over 85% appear just once. Around 0.37% of the sample lies in the top ten.

Comments on this clone: There is no known antigen for this receptor. No much larger clonotype is one base removed from it; base qualities were not supplied.

The CDR3 measures 13 amino acids from cysteine to phenylalanine. The read is trimmed to its CDR3 DNA, 39 bases read in frame from base 1. CDR1 and CDR2 (ENHRY, SYGVKD) derive from the germline V gene. Trimming costs V 8 bases and J 1 base, and their ends lie 9 bases apart. The sequence was obtained from a man between 18 and 35 years old in good health. Some clones in this sample may be carry-over from other donors' samples. Sequencing input: naive CD4+ T cells from PBMCs. The sample's cell subset or site label is to be understood as: CD45RA+ positively selected. The V and J segments used are TRBV10-3 and TRBJ1-5, with the D gene too uncertain to name. The sequenced DNA: TGTGCCATCCAGAGTGGGAGCAATCAGCCCCAGCATTTT. This encodes CAIQSGSNQPQHF.